This T cell receptor (beta chain) originates from a study of control samples from healthy donors and cancer patients (dated by TCRdb to the early 2020s). The protocol used for the library was the immunoSEQ multiplex PCR assay. TCRdb's version of the immuneACCESS table is confined to in-frame rearrangements and falls short of the full clone set. An unresolved V gene accounts for under half of the shortfall where checked; the remainder is of unknown origin. For this sample there are some 99,000 clones; more than 85% appear just once. Jointly, the top ten make up approximately 18% of the sample. Comments on this clone: Its antigen target is currently unknown. No base quality information exists; no much larger clone differs at one position.

Reading from cysteine to phenylalanine, the CDR3 counts 16 amino acids. Kept here is only the CDR3 DNA, which spans 48 bases and is read in frame from base 1. Deletion took 3 bases off V and 2 bases off J, with a span of 14 bases between the germline ends. Taken from the germline V gene (reference sequence), the CDR1 and CDR2 loops are LNHDA and SQIVND. Source material: blood. The sequence derives from a woman aged 50 to 60 in good health. The chain is assembled from TRBV19 and TRBJ1-5; TRBD1 could be the D gene, as 6 bases match. The CDR3 protein is CASSIGGAWGNQPQHF. The nucleotides read TGTGCCAGTAGTATTGGGGGGGCTTGGGGCAATCAGCCCCAGCATTTT.